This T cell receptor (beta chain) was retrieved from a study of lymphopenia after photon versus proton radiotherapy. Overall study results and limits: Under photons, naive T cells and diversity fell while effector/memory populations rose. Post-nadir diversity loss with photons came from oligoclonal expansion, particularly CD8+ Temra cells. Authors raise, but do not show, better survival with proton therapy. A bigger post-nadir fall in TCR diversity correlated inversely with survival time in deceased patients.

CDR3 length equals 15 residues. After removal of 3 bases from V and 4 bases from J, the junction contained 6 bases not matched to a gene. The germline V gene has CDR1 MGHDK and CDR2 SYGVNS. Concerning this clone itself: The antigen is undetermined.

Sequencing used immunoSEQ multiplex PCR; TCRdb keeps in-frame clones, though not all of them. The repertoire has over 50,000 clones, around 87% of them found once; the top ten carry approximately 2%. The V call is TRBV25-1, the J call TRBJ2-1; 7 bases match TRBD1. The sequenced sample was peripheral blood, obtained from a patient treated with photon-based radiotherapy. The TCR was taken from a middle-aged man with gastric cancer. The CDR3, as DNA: TGTGCCAGCAGTGACCGGGACAGTAGGTACAATGAGCAGTTCTTC. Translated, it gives CASSDRDSRYNEQFF.